The clone carrying this T cell receptor beta chain came up once. Antigen specificity is unknown. Mismatch with germline at one junction end may stem from a read error. Germline V gene sequence: CDR1 MNHNS, CDR2 SASEGT. CDR3 size: 16 residues. The second PCR ran 7 to 11 cycles with a sample-barcoded 5' primer and J-beta primers. Every molecule of cDNA carried a tag from a template-switch adaptor with 12 random nucleotides. In TCRdb, the 5' RACE reads were re-called with MiXCR into one record per CDR3 protein. The table has 650,000 or so distinct CDR3 sequences, roughly half seen once. This sample was taken from a study of blood T cells in healthy people across ages. Findings of the study overall: Observed TCR beta diversity per million T cells went down as age went up. This fall followed a roughly linear course with age.

No fewer than 6 micrograms of total RNA were isolated from every sample. The chain has TRBV6-1 and TRBJ2-1, with 8 bases that match TRBD2. The sequenced sample consisted of blood. This TCR derives from a woman of 80 years or more in good health. The CDR3 protein is CASGEKNLAGGHEQFF. The CDR3 region has the DNA TGTGCCAGCGGTGAAAAAAATTTGGCGGGGGGACATGAGCAGTTCTTC.